The rows below give T cell receptor beta chains drawn from one sample of a study of breast tumors, draining lymph nodes, adjacent tissues. TCRdb re-analysed the multiplex PCR reads in MiXCR, keeping a single row per CDR3 protein. The table records under 150,000 distinct CDR3 sequences, around 21% of them present only once. Sequenced input: axillary lymph node tissue. These receptors originate from a female donor with breast cancer. Some clones in this sample may be carry-over from other donors' samples. The CDR3 runs from the conserved cysteine through the conserved F or W. Fields, in order: V gene, CDR3 length, J gene, CDR3 protein.

V gene: TRBV11-2
CDR3 length: 13
J gene: TRBJ2-5
CDR3 protein: CASSLVRRPPGNF

V gene: TRBV6-5
CDR3 length: 14
J gene: TRBJ2-7
CDR3 protein: CASSYYPSGSGQYF

V gene: TRBV20-1
CDR3 length: 16
J gene: TRBJ2-3
CDR3 protein: CSAFGAGATSTDTQYF

V gene: TRBV7-8
CDR3 length: 16
J gene: TRBJ2-3
CDR3 protein: CASSLVRVGGTDTQYF

V gene: TRBV5-1
CDR3 length: 18
J gene: TRBJ2-6
CDR3 protein: CASSRTGMGRSGANVLTF

V gene: TRBV12-3/TRBV12-4
CDR3 length: 18
J gene: TRBJ2-1
CDR3 protein: CASSFGSRPASGKNEQFF

V gene: TRBV6-6
CDR3 length: 13
J gene: TRBJ2-2
CDR3 protein: CASTRTDGGELFF

V gene: TRBV7-2
CDR3 length: 15
J gene: TRBJ2-7
CDR3 protein: CASSLALRETYEQYF

V gene: TRBV7-9
CDR3 length: 16
J gene: TRBJ2-5
CDR3 protein: CASTQPEAGRWETQYF

V gene: TRBV9
CDR3 length: 15
J gene: TRBJ2-3
CDR3 protein: CASSPGTSGGDTQYF

V gene: TRBV20-1
CDR3 length: 13
J gene: TRBJ2-7
CDR3 protein: CSASGTGNYEQYF

V gene: TRBV2
CDR3 length: 15
J gene: TRBJ2-3
CDR3 protein: CASSRDIGAGGTQYF

V gene: TRBV5-1
CDR3 length: 16
J gene: TRBJ2-1
CDR3 protein: CASSLSPARGNNEQFF

V gene: TRBV5-4
CDR3 length: 17
J gene: TRBJ2-1
CDR3 protein: CASSLDRPYPMYNEQFF

V gene: TRBV19
CDR3 length: 15
J gene: TRBJ1-3
CDR3 protein: CASREVSVEGNTIYF

V gene: TRBV2
CDR3 length: 14
J gene: TRBJ2-2
CDR3 protein: CASNFGGGTGELFF

V gene: TRBV6-5
CDR3 length: 14
J gene: TRBJ2-2
CDR3 protein: CASSYSRSSGELFF

V gene: TRBV19
CDR3 length: 11
J gene: TRBJ2-7
CDR3 protein: CASSRGSEQYF

V gene: TRBV4-2
CDR3 length: 15
J gene: TRBJ1-3
CDR3 protein: CASSQDFGTGNTIYF

V gene: TRBV20-1
CDR3 length: 15
J gene: TRBJ2-7
CDR3 protein: CSATPGLAGVYEQYF

V gene: TRBV6-5
CDR3 length: 14
J gene: TRBJ2-1
CDR3 protein: CASLGSGRANRQFF

V gene: TRBV7-2
CDR3 length: 14
J gene: TRBJ2-7
CDR3 protein: CASSKTSIPYEQYF

V gene: TRBV3-1
CDR3 length: 13
J gene: TRBJ2-2
CDR3 protein: CASSHPEDGELFF

V gene: TRBV19
CDR3 length: 18
J gene: TRBJ2-2
CDR3 protein: CASSIRTSGRANTGELFF

V gene: TRBV20-1
CDR3 length: 13
J gene: TRBJ2-1
CDR3 protein: CSAPITGANEQFF

V gene: TRBV6-1
CDR3 length: 14
J gene: TRBJ2-7
CDR3 protein: CASSVRGGSYEQYF

V gene: TRBV2
CDR3 length: 14
J gene: TRBJ2-6
CDR3 protein: CASSGPSGANVLTF

V gene: TRBV16
CDR3 length: 16
J gene: TRBJ2-1
CDR3 protein: CASSQLVGQKYNEQFF

V gene: TRBV4-1
CDR3 length: 15
J gene: TRBJ1-2
CDR3 protein: CASSQERTRRTAYTF

V gene: TRBV7-8
CDR3 length: 15
J gene: TRBJ2-7
CDR3 protein: CASSLEGGPPLEQYF

V gene: TRBV5-4
CDR3 length: 14
J gene: TRBJ2-5
CDR3 protein: CASSPGQGSETQYF

V gene: TRBV2
CDR3 length: 14
J gene: TRBJ2-3
CDR3 protein: CASRVAGNTDTQYF

V gene: TRBV27
CDR3 length: 14
J gene: TRBJ2-5
CDR3 protein: CASSLPGGRETQYF

V gene: TRBV11-3
CDR3 length: 14
J gene: TRBJ2-5
CDR3 protein: CASRNGGEWETQYF

V gene: TRBV7-9
CDR3 length: 11
J gene: TRBJ2-1
CDR3 protein: CASSEEYEQFF

V gene: TRBV10-3
CDR3 length: 14
J gene: TRBJ2-1
CDR3 protein: CAISGTSGMNEQFF

V gene: TRBV9
CDR3 length: 15
J gene: TRBJ2-7
CDR3 protein: CASSVDPAGAGEQYF

V gene: TRBV6-1
CDR3 length: 18
J gene: TRBJ2-5
CDR3 protein: CASSLALLGTVGQETQYF

V gene: TRBV20-1
CDR3 length: 15
J gene: TRBJ2-5
CDR3 protein: CSARAGYAGGETQYF

V gene: TRBV4-1
CDR3 length: 15
J gene: TRBJ2-7
CDR3 protein: CASSQDGGRAIEQYF

V gene: TRBV7-2
CDR3 length: 15
J gene: TRBJ2-1
CDR3 protein: CASSTGGRAWNEQFF

V gene: TRBV5-1
CDR3 length: 16
J gene: TRBJ2-1
CDR3 protein: CASSQGVAVSYNEQFF

V gene: TRBV7-2
CDR3 length: 12
J gene: TRBJ2-5
CDR3 protein: CASSLSFKTQYF

V gene: TRBV20-1
CDR3 length: 10
J gene: TRBJ2-7
CDR3 protein: CSARLHEQYF

V gene: TRBV11-2
CDR3 length: 15
J gene: TRBJ2-7
CDR3 protein: CASSLEQGGHYEQYF

V gene: TRBV6-1
CDR3 length: 14
J gene: TRBJ1-3
CDR3 protein: CASSGRGWGNTIYF

V gene: TRBV6-1
CDR3 length: 16
J gene: TRBJ1-2
CDR3 protein: CASSEKVDWPNYGYTF

V gene: TRBV6-5
CDR3 length: 12
J gene: TRBJ1-1
CDR3 protein: CASSYLGTEAFF

V gene: TRBV18
CDR3 length: 13
J gene: TRBJ2-5
CDR3 protein: CASSPPGQETQCF

V gene: TRBV6-5
CDR3 length: 13
J gene: TRBJ1-2
CDR3 protein: CASSSTGRDGYTF

V gene: TRBV2
CDR3 length: 15
J gene: TRBJ2-5
CDR3 protein: CASSGGGNRRETQYF

V gene: TRBV5-1
CDR3 length: 15
J gene: TRBJ1-3
CDR3 protein: CASSLDPQGGNTIYF

V gene: TRBV7-2
CDR3 length: 16
J gene: TRBJ2-4
CDR3 protein: CASSFGGYRTTNIQYF

V gene: TRBV28
CDR3 length: 13
J gene: TRBJ2-5
CDR3 protein: CASSFEVGETQYF

V gene: TRBV27
CDR3 length: 18
J gene: TRBJ2-2
CDR3 protein: CASKTWGTGFGNTGELFF

V gene: TRBV6-5
CDR3 length: 15
J gene: TRBJ1-5
CDR3 protein: CASSYSWGDNQPQHF